This T cell receptor (beta chain) was sequenced during a study of liver allograft versus peripheral blood T cells. The overall study: The authors compared T cell receptor repertoires in transplanted livers with recipients' peripheral blood repertoires. Study observations and caveats: Liver allograft and peripheral blood T cell receptor repertoires reportedly differed.

MiXCR, applied by TCRdb to the reads, yields one record per CDR3 protein. The sample lists roughly 4,000 distinct CDR3 sequences; 20% to 25% were seen once. V dropped 1 base and J dropped 4 bases, with 10 bases sitting between them. The CDR3 spans 14 residues. Germline V gene data show CDR1 as SGHDN and CDR2 as FVKESK. This clonotype is termed medium-sized. The target antigen is unknown. The genes are TRBV14 and TRBJ1-2, with D unclear. The clonotype comes from a human patient who had a liver transplant. Certain T cells may be donor cells from the graft. The CDR3 reads CASSQGRVGYGYTF. The DNA for the CDR3 is TGTGCCAGCAGCCAAGGAAGGGTGGGCTATGGCTACACCTTC.